A single sample is the source of the 7 T cell receptor beta chains below, sequenced in a study of blood T cell repertoires in COVID-19 (TCRdb year 2020). The library came from the immunoSEQ multiplex PCR assay. The table was pulled from immuneACCESS by TCRdb, which kept in-frame rearrangements only. Such tables lose some clones; where checked, under half of the loss comes from unresolved V genes, and the rest has no known cause. Across this sample there are about 270,000 clones, with approximately 91% seen only once. The top ten hold 2.3% of the sample. The sequenced material came from PBMCs or T cells enriched from blood (not recorded which). These receptors were collected from a woman in her forties with acute COVID-19.

This chain links TRBV24-1 with TRBJ2-3; 7 nucleotides agree with TRBD2. J was trimmed by 2 bases and V by 3 bases; bases with no gene match: 10. The V gene's germline CDR1 is KGHDR and CDR2 SFDVKD. CDR3 length: 17 residues. CDR3 amino acids: CATSDAPGGDLTDTQYF. The CDR3 DNA follows: TGTGCCACCAGTGATGCCCCGGGGGGAGATCTCACAGATACGCAGTATTTT.

The rearrangement uses TRBV15 and TRBJ2-3, with D tentatively TRBD2 (7 bases). V lost 0 bases and J 4 bases, leaving 17 bases between the germline ends. The length of the CDR3 is 17 residues. The germline V gene has CDR1 LNHNV and CDR2 YYDKDF (reference sequence). The CDR3 nucleotides read TGTGCCACCAGCAGAGATCGGCGGGGGCTCCATGCAGATACGCAGTATTTT. Its translation: CATSRDRRGLHADTQYF.

The V gene is TRBV7-6, the J gene TRBJ2-7, with D tentatively TRBD1 (5 bases). CDR1 is SGHVS, CDR2 FNYEAQ, per germline. The V gene lost 7 bases and the J gene lost 5 bases, with 15 bases spanning the gap. The CDR3 is made up of 13 amino acids. CDR3 loop: CASTLSQGNEQYF. Written as DNA, the CDR3 is TGTGCCAGCACCCTCTCTCAGGGAAACGAGCAGTACTTC.

The chain carries TRBV15 and TRBJ2-7; 9 nucleotides match TRBD1. The J segment lost 2 bases and the V segment lost 5 bases, leaving 7 bases of the junction unmatched. The length of the CDR3 is 15 residues. Germline assignment: CDR1 LNHNV and CDR2 YYDKDF (reference sequence). The CDR3 DNA reads as TGTGCCACCAGCGTCGGGACAGGGAACACCTACGAGCAGTACTTC. Translated: CATSVGTGNTYEQYF.

This clone was picked up one time. This chain links TRBV5-4 with TRBJ1-1; tentative D call: TRBD1 (5 bases). The CDR3 is 13 amino acids. Trimming took 2 bases from V and 2 from J, leaving 7 bases between them. Germline V lookup: CDR1 SGHNT, CDR2 YYREEE (reference sequence). The CDR3 DNA reads TGTGCCAGCAGCTTAGACAGTAACACTGAAGCTTTCTTT. Amino acids: CASSLDSNTEAFF. Complete variable domain (other parts from reference TRBV5-4 and TRBJ1-1): ETGVTQSPTHLIKTRGQQVTLRCSSQSGHNTVSWYQQALGQGPQFIFQYYREEENGRGNFPPRFSGLQFPNYSSELNVNALELDDSALYLCASSLDSNTEAFFGQGTRLTVV.

CDR3: CASSLVSTTNEKLFF. The CDR3 bases are TGTGCCAGCTCCCTAGTGTCGACAACTAATGAAAAACTGTTTTTT. The chain combines TRBV7-2 with TRBJ1-4; D is uncertain. In germline, CDR1 is SGHTA, CDR2 FQGNSA. The CDR3 sequence is 15 residues long. Trimming left V 8 bases short and J 0 bases short, with 13 bases between.

The chain recombines TRBV5-5 with TRBJ1-1, with D uncertain. The CDR3 sequence is 13 residues long. V was trimmed by 2 bases and J by 6 bases, leaving 11 bases between them. Germline V gene lookup returns CDR1 SGHKS and CDR2 YYEKEE (reference sequence). CDR3 sequence: CASSFRFTAEAFF. In DNA form, the CDR3 reads TGTGCCAGCAGCTTCAGGTTTACGGCTGAAGCTTTCTTT.